This is a list of T cell receptor beta chains from one sample in a study of Tregs in tolerant kidney transplant recipients. The data were produced by immunoSEQ multiplex PCR, yet TCRdb's version contains in-frame clones alone and is incomplete. Among 50,000 to 75,000 clones listed, roughly 85% were seen once. The sequencing here drew on Tregs from blood, taken before the transplant. These receptor sequences come from a human donor who received a combined kidney and bone marrow transplant. Each CDR3 is given with its conserved first and last residue. Fields, in order: clone size, J gene, D gene, V gene, CDR3 DNA, CDR3 protein. A D gene is named only where the DNA matches it firmly. Clone size, where shown, is once, few, many, or a class for clones that have expanded.

abundance: NA; j_gene: TRBJ2-3; d_gene: NA; v_gene: TRBV19; CDR3nt: TGTGCCAGTAGTATCAGAGATACGCAGTATTTT; CDR3aa: CASSIRDTQYF
abundance: NA; j_gene: TRBJ1-2; d_gene: TRBD1; v_gene: TRBV5-1; CDR3nt: TGCGCCAGCAGCTTGGACGACAGGGGAGGATATGGCTACACCTTC; CDR3aa: CASSLDDRGGYGYTF
abundance: NA; j_gene: TRBJ2-1; d_gene: NA; v_gene: TRBV6-1; CDR3nt: TGTGCCAGCAGTGAACTGGCAAGGGTCCATGAGCAGTTCTTC; CDR3aa: CASSELARVHEQFF
abundance: NA; j_gene: TRBJ1-6; d_gene: TRBD1; v_gene: TRBV30; CDR3nt: TGTGCCGGACAAGCGGGGGGACAGAATAATTCACCCCTCCACTTT; CDR3aa: CAGQAGGQNNSPLHF
abundance: NA; j_gene: TRBJ2-5; d_gene: NA; v_gene: TRBV27; CDR3nt: TGTGCCAGCAGAGGGGGACTGGGTTTGGAGACCCAGTACTTC; CDR3aa: CASRGGLGLETQYF
abundance: NA; j_gene: TRBJ2-7; d_gene: NA; v_gene: TRBV7-9; CDR3nt: TGTGCCAGCAGCCCACGGCTGGGGCGGGGATATTCCAATGCCTACGAGCAGTACTTC; CDR3aa: CASSPRLGRGYSNAYEQYF
abundance: NA; j_gene: TRBJ1-5; d_gene: NA; v_gene: TRBV6-1; CDR3nt: TGTGCCAGCACCCCCGCGGGCAATCAGCCCCAGCATTTT; CDR3aa: CASTPAGNQPQHF
abundance: few; j_gene: TRBJ1-1; d_gene: NA; v_gene: TRBV5-3; CDR3nt: TGTGCCAGAAGCTTGGAGTCCGGGGTGAACACTGAAGCTTTCTTT; CDR3aa: CARSLESGVNTEAFF
abundance: few; j_gene: TRBJ1-1; d_gene: NA; v_gene: TRBV5-1; CDR3nt: TGCGCCAGCAGCTTGGCCCGGGAGGGGTCCACTGAAGCTTTCTTT; CDR3aa: CASSLAREGSTEAFF
abundance: once; j_gene: TRBJ2-2; d_gene: NA; v_gene: TRBV11-2; CDR3nt: TGTGCCAGCAGCTTAGTAGGGGTCCAAAGAACCGGGGAGCTGTTTTTT; CDR3aa: CASSLVGVQRTGELFF
abundance: NA; j_gene: TRBJ2-1; d_gene: TRBD2; v_gene: TRBV7-9; CDR3nt: TGTGCCAGCAGCTTAGCGTGGATGGCTAGCGGGGGGGCCTACGATGAGCAGTTCTTC; CDR3aa: CASSLAWMASGGAYDEQFF
abundance: once; j_gene: TRBJ1-2; d_gene: NA; v_gene: TRBV29-1; CDR3nt: TGCAGCGGTTACAGGATTAACTATGGCTACACCTTC; CDR3aa: CSGYRINYGYTF
abundance: NA; j_gene: TRBJ1-2; d_gene: NA; v_gene: TRBV5-4; CDR3nt: TGTGCCAGCAGCTTGAACAGAGCTGACATCTATGGCTACACCTTC; CDR3aa: CASSLNRADIYGYTF
abundance: NA; j_gene: TRBJ2-6; d_gene: TRBD2; v_gene: TRBV19; CDR3nt: TGTGCCAGTAGTCCTTTCGGGGCGGCTGGACTAGGTCGCGGGGCCAACGTCCTGACTTTC; CDR3aa: CASSPFGAAGLGRGANVLTF
abundance: NA; j_gene: TRBJ2-5; d_gene: TRBD2; v_gene: TRBV2; CDR3nt: TGTGCCAGCAGTGGACTAGCGGGGGGGAACACGGAGACCCAGTACTTC; CDR3aa: CASSGLAGGNTETQYF
abundance: NA; j_gene: TRBJ2-3; d_gene: TRBD2; v_gene: TRBV27; CDR3nt: TGTGCCAGCAGTTTATGGGGTGGCGGGGGAGGGACAGATACGCAGTATTTT; CDR3aa: CASSLWGGGGGTDTQYF
abundance: NA; j_gene: TRBJ1-2; d_gene: NA; v_gene: TRBV5-1; CDR3nt: TGCGCCAGCAGCCCAGAGGGGTTAGAGGGCTACACCTTC; CDR3aa: CASSPEGLEGYTF
abundance: NA; j_gene: TRBJ1-5; d_gene: NA; v_gene: TRBV15; CDR3nt: TGTGCCACCAGTAAACAGGATACTAGCAATCAGCCCCAGCATTTT; CDR3aa: CATSKQDTSNQPQHF
abundance: few; j_gene: TRBJ1-1; d_gene: TRBD1; v_gene: TRBV2; CDR3nt: TGTGCCAGCAGTCCCCGGGACAGGGGGCTAGGGAACACTGAAGCTTTCTTT; CDR3aa: CASSPRDRGLGNTEAFF
abundance: NA; j_gene: TRBJ2-1; d_gene: NA; v_gene: TRBV7-2; CDR3nt: TGTGCCAGCAGCTTAGGTCCCCCGGGACCCCCCCTGGGCAATGAGCAGTTCTTC; CDR3aa: CASSLGPPGPPLGNEQFF
abundance: few; j_gene: TRBJ2-3; d_gene: NA; v_gene: TRBV7-9; CDR3nt: TGTGCCAGCAGCTTAGTGGCAGGAGGGGCAGATACGCAGTATTTT; CDR3aa: CASSLVAGGADTQYF
abundance: NA; j_gene: TRBJ2-7; d_gene: NA; v_gene: TRBV7-9; CDR3nt: TGTGCCAGCAGCCTTCGGCAGGGGATATTTGACGAGCAGTACTTC; CDR3aa: CASSLRQGIFDEQYF
abundance: NA; j_gene: TRBJ1-5; d_gene: TRBD1; v_gene: TRBV6-5; CDR3nt: TGTGCCAGCAGGAAGGGACAGCTCAATCAGCCCCAGCATTTT; CDR3aa: CASRKGQLNQPQHF
abundance: NA; j_gene: TRBJ1-2; d_gene: NA; v_gene: TRBV19; CDR3nt: TGTGCCAGTAGAGGGGCTTTACCTAACTATGGCTACACCTTC; CDR3aa: CASRGALPNYGYTF
abundance: NA; j_gene: TRBJ2-5; d_gene: TRBD2; v_gene: TRBV27; CDR3nt: TGTGCCAGCAGTTTAGCGGGGGGTGGAGAGACCCAGTACTTC; CDR3aa: CASSLAGGGETQYF
abundance: NA; j_gene: TRBJ1-2; d_gene: NA; v_gene: TRBV6-5; CDR3nt: TGTGCCAGCAGTTACGAGCTTAACTATGGCTACACCTTC; CDR3aa: CASSYELNYGYTF
abundance: NA; j_gene: TRBJ2-3; d_gene: NA; v_gene: TRBV7-2; CDR3nt: TGTGCCAGCAGCCCACCAGACAACACAGATACGCAGTATTTT; CDR3aa: CASSPPDNTDTQYF
abundance: few; j_gene: TRBJ1-4; d_gene: NA; v_gene: TRBV7-2; CDR3nt: TGTGCCAGCAGCTTCGGACGTACTAATGAAAAACTGTTTTTT; CDR3aa: CASSFGRTNEKLFF
abundance: NA; j_gene: TRBJ2-7; d_gene: TRBD1; v_gene: TRBV4-2; CDR3nt: TGTGCCAGCAGCCAAGGCCGACAGGGGGCCTCCTACGAGCAGTACTTC; CDR3aa: CASSQGRQGASYEQYF
abundance: NA; j_gene: TRBJ1-6; d_gene: NA; v_gene: TRBV7-8; CDR3nt: TGTGCCAGCAGCTTAGCGGCGTTAGATAAGGGGTCACCCCTCCACTTT; CDR3aa: CASSLAALDKGSPLHF
abundance: NA; j_gene: TRBJ1-2; d_gene: NA; v_gene: TRBV2; CDR3nt: TGTGCCAGCAGTGACACCTTCCCAGCTAACTATGGCTACACCTTC; CDR3aa: CASSDTFPANYGYTF
abundance: NA; j_gene: TRBJ1-2; d_gene: NA; v_gene: TRBV5-6; CDR3nt: TGTGCCAGCAGCTTGGCAGGCAGTAACTATGGCTACACCTTC; CDR3aa: CASSLAGSNYGYTF
abundance: NA; j_gene: TRBJ2-5; d_gene: NA; v_gene: TRBV11-2; CDR3nt: TGTGCCACGTCCCCCAGCGACCAAGAGACCCAGTACTTC; CDR3aa: CATSPSDQETQYF
abundance: NA; j_gene: TRBJ2-5; d_gene: NA; v_gene: TRBV7-2; CDR3nt: TGTGCCAGCAGCCCTGACAGGATCCAAGAGACCCAGTACTTC; CDR3aa: CASSPDRIQETQYF
abundance: NA; j_gene: TRBJ1-3; d_gene: NA; v_gene: TRBV5-1; CDR3nt: TGCGCCAGCAGCCCAAGGCCCTCTGGAAACACCATATATTTT; CDR3aa: CASSPRPSGNTIYF
abundance: NA; j_gene: TRBJ1-3; d_gene: TRBD1; v_gene: TRBV6-1; CDR3nt: TGTGCCAGCAGGCAGACAGGGTTGGGAAACACCATATATTTT; CDR3aa: CASRQTGLGNTIYF
abundance: NA; j_gene: TRBJ2-1; d_gene: TRBD2; v_gene: TRBV9; CDR3nt: TGTGCCAGCAGCGTAGCTGAACTAGCGGGAGGATTCTACAATGAGCAGTTCTTC; CDR3aa: CASSVAELAGGFYNEQFF
abundance: NA; j_gene: TRBJ1-4; d_gene: NA; v_gene: TRBV11-2; CDR3nt: TGTGCCAGCAGCCCGAGTTATGGGTCGGGTAATGAAAAACTGTTTTTT; CDR3aa: CASSPSYGSGNEKLFF
abundance: NA; j_gene: TRBJ1-2; d_gene: NA; v_gene: TRBV4-2; CDR3nt: TGTGCCAGCAGCCAAGAGAGGGGCGCGTATGGCTACACCTTC; CDR3aa: CASSQERGAYGYTF
abundance: NA; j_gene: TRBJ2-5; d_gene: NA; v_gene: TRBV9; CDR3nt: TGTGCCAGCAGCCCCAACAAGGGAAGGGAGACCCAGTACTTC; CDR3aa: CASSPNKGRETQYF
abundance: few; j_gene: TRBJ1-2; d_gene: TRBD1; v_gene: TRBV5-6; CDR3nt: TGTGCCAGCAGCGGGTCCCGGGACAGACTCCGGGGGGGAGGCTACACCTTC; CDR3aa: CASSGSRDRLRGGGYTF
abundance: NA; j_gene: TRBJ1-2; d_gene: NA; v_gene: TRBV2; CDR3nt: TGTGCCAGCAGTGAGACACGTGGCTACACCTTC; CDR3aa: CASSETRGYTF
abundance: NA; j_gene: TRBJ2-7; d_gene: NA; v_gene: TRBV6-1; CDR3nt: TGTGCCAGCAGTGAGGGGTTGACAGGACTCTCCTACGAGCAGTACTTC; CDR3aa: CASSEGLTGLSYEQYF
abundance: NA; j_gene: TRBJ1-1; d_gene: TRBD1; v_gene: TRBV5-1; CDR3nt: TGCGCCAGCAGCTTCGGAAGGGGGCGTGGTGAAGCTTTCTTT; CDR3aa: CASSFGRGRGEAFF
abundance: NA; j_gene: TRBJ1-1; d_gene: TRBD1; v_gene: TRBV6-6; CDR3nt: TGTGCCAGCAGGGGACAGGTAAACACTGAAGCTTTCTTT; CDR3aa: CASRGQVNTEAFF
abundance: NA; j_gene: TRBJ2-1; d_gene: NA; v_gene: TRBV29-1; CDR3nt: TGCAGCGTTGAAGATCTTAGGAGTCGTGGAGGGCAGTTCTTC; CDR3aa: CSVEDLRSRGGQFF
abundance: NA; j_gene: TRBJ1-2; d_gene: NA; v_gene: TRBV6-5; CDR3nt: TGTGCCAGCAGTTACTCGAAGGGAAGCTATGGCTACACCTTC; CDR3aa: CASSYSKGSYGYTF
abundance: NA; j_gene: TRBJ2-3; d_gene: TRBD1; v_gene: TRBV6-1; CDR3nt: TGTGCCAGCGAGGACAGGGGTCATGATACGCAGTATTTT; CDR3aa: CASEDRGHDTQYF
abundance: NA; j_gene: TRBJ2-4; d_gene: NA; v_gene: TRBV2; CDR3nt: TGTGCCAGCAAGATAGAAAAGGGGGGTCAGTACTTC; CDR3aa: CASKIEKGGQYF
abundance: NA; j_gene: TRBJ2-2; d_gene: TRBD2; v_gene: TRBV10-2; CDR3nt: TGCGCCAGCACCATCGGGACTAGCGGGAACACCGGGGAGCTGTTTTTT; CDR3aa: CASTIGTSGNTGELFF
abundance: NA; j_gene: TRBJ2-7; d_gene: NA; v_gene: TRBV2; CDR3nt: TGTGCCAGCAGTGAGAACAGGGTGCTTCTCGAGCAGTACTTC; CDR3aa: CASSENRVLLEQYF
abundance: NA; j_gene: TRBJ2-2; d_gene: TRBD2; v_gene: TRBV9; CDR3nt: TGTGCCAGCAGCGTAGTCCGGGAGGCCGGGGAGCTGTTTTTT; CDR3aa: CASSVVREAGELFF
abundance: NA; j_gene: TRBJ2-7; d_gene: NA; v_gene: TRBV6-6; CDR3nt: TGTGCCAGCAGTACAGCGGGACAACTCTACGAGCAGTACTTC; CDR3aa: CASSTAGQLYEQYF
abundance: NA; j_gene: TRBJ1-2; d_gene: NA; v_gene: TRBV6-1; CDR3nt: TGTGCCAGCAGTGAGTCGACAGTGGGCGGCTACACCTTC; CDR3aa: CASSESTVGGYTF
abundance: NA; j_gene: TRBJ2-2; d_gene: TRBD1; v_gene: TRBV18; CDR3nt: TGTGCCAGCTCACCCGGGACAGGGAACACCGGGGAGCTGTTTTTT; CDR3aa: CASSPGTGNTGELFF